These 21 T cell receptor beta chains were sequenced from one sample in a study of CD8+ T cells in alopecia areata (dated by TCRdb to 2016 to 2019). Library generation was performed with the immunoSEQ multiplex PCR assay. RNA was extracted from all samples and reverse transcribed into cDNA as template for TCR sequencing. This is the immuneACCESS table as TCRdb keeps it, with only in-frame sequences that have V and J called. A part of the clones is gone; compared with another copy, unresolved V genes explain less than half, and the rest is unexplained. The sample records 65,000 to 100,000 clones, just over 50% of which are singletons. 5.5% to 6% of the sample is held by the ten biggest clonotypes. The material sequenced was NKG2D-high CD8+ T cells sorted from blood. The cell subset or site label, as the study defines it: sorted CD8+ NKG2D-high blood T cells. The source of these receptors is a human donor with alopecia areata.

The table lists this clone with a few counts. The gene calls are TRBV29-1 and TRBJ2-7; D possibly uses TRBD1 or TRBD2 (5 bases each). V shed 0 bases and J shed 6 bases, with 9 bases lying between them. Germline values: CDR1 SQVTM, CDR2 ANQGSEA. The CDR3 runs to 12 residues. For the CDR3, the DNA is TGCAGCGTTGAAGATCGAGGGGTCGAGCAGTACTTC. Its protein product is CSVEDRGVEQYF.

This clone came up a few times. The chain links TRBV28 to TRBJ2-6, with D uncertain. Germline V gene sequence: CDR1 MDHEN, CDR2 SYDVKM. Trimming cost V 2 bases and J 2 bases, with 10 bases left between them. The CDR3 spans 16 residues. As DNA, the CDR3 is TGTGCCAGCAGTTTAAGTCGGAGCCCTGGGGCCAACGTCCTGACTTTC. Translating it yields CASSLSRSPGANVLTF.

The rearrangement joins TRBV29-1 to TRBJ1-1; D gene uncertain. CDR1 SQVTM and CDR2 ANQGSEA come from the germline V gene. The CDR3 runs 10 residues. V was pared by 4 bases and J by 5 bases, with 5 bases between. The CDR3 DNA reads TGCAGCGTTGGTCAGACTGAAGCTTTCTTT. It translates to CSVGQTEAFF.

The rearrangement joins TRBV7-2 to TRBJ2-6; the D is unclear. Per germline, CDR1 SGHTA and CDR2 FQGNSA. The V and J ends lost 5 bases and 4 bases respectively, with 9 bases between them. This CDR3 is 14 amino acids long. The CDR3, as DNA: TGTGCCAGCAGCCTAGGGTACGGGGCCAACGTCCTGACTTTC. Translation gives CASSLGYGANVLTF.

V gene TRBV29-1 combines with J gene TRBJ1-1, with a possible D match to TRBD1 (6 bases). This CDR3 is built from 12 residues. V lost 7 bases and J 3 bases, leaving 12 bases between the germline ends. Germline lookup yields CDR1 SQVTM and CDR2 ANQGSEA. CDR3 in amino acids: CSALKGDTEAFF. Here the CDR3 DNA reads TGCAGCGCCCTCAAGGGGGACACTGAAGCTTTCTTT. Full variable domain (rest looked up from reference TRBV29-1 and TRBJ1-1): SAVISQKPSRDICQRGTSLTIQCQVDSQVTMMFWYRQQPGQSLTLIATANQGSEATYESGFVIDKFPISRPNLTFSTLTVSNMSPEDSSIYLCSALKGDTEAFFGQGTRLTVV.

The rearrangement uses TRBV6-5 and TRBJ2-1; no clear D gene. The germline gives CDR1 MNHEY, CDR2 SVGAGI. V lost 2 bases, J lost 2 bases, and 4 bases lay in between. CDR3 length equals 13 residues. CDR3 amino acids: CASSYGAYNEQFF. For the CDR3, the DNA is TGTGCCAGCAGTTACGGGGCCTACAATGAGCAGTTCTTC.

V is TRBV5-6 and J is TRBJ2-5; 8 bases map to TRBD2. With 4 bases clipped from V and 0 bases from J, the junction kept 11 bases outside the gene matches. The CDR3 is made up of 17 amino acids. CDR1 and CDR2 from the germline V gene are SGHDT and YYEEEE. In DNA, the CDR3 is TGTGCCAGCAGCCATTGGGGACTAGGAGACCACCAAGAGACCCAGTACTTC. This codes for CASSHWGLGDHQETQYF.

This chain links TRBV4-1 with TRBJ2-7; D is ambiguous. The V end lost 4 bases, the J end lost 0 bases, and 10 bases lay between the germline ends. The CDR3 is 14 amino acids. Germline lookup yields CDR1 MGHRA and CDR2 YSYEKL. CDR3 sequence (DNA): TGCGCCAGCAGCCCTACTCGGAGCTCCTACGAGCAGTACTTC. This encodes CASSPTRSSYEQYF.

The genes are TRBV29-1 and TRBJ1-1, with 8 nucleotides matching TRBD1. The germline CDR1 and CDR2 sequences are SQVTM and ANQGSEA. V lost 4 bases, J lost 4 bases, and 5 bases stayed unmatched. There are 13 residues in the CDR3. The CDR3 is CSVVGTGPTEAFF. CDR3 sequence (DNA): TGCAGCGTTGTAGGGACAGGCCCCACTGAAGCTTTCTTT.

The chain employs TRBV9 and TRBJ1-1; TRBD1 might be the D (6 bases). CDR1 is SGDLS and CDR2 is YYNGEE in the germline V gene. The CDR3 contains 14 residues. V lost 0 bases, J lost 6 bases, and 12 bases lay in between. This chain's CDR3 is CASSVANRAAEAFF. The DNA for the CDR3 is TGTGCCAGCAGCGTAGCTAACAGGGCAGCTGAAGCTTTCTTT.

This chain's CDR3 is CASSRWGEQFF. Written as DNA, the CDR3 is TGTGCCAGTAGTAGGTGGGGTGAGCAGTTCTTC. The chain has TRBV19 and TRBJ2-1; D not certain. V was clipped by 4 bases and J by 9 bases, with 7 bases between them. This CDR3 spans 11 amino acids. Germline loops: CDR1 LNHDA, CDR2 SQIVND (reference sequence).

The chain links TRBV30 to TRBJ1-2; no clear D. CDR1 is GTSNPN and CDR2 is SVGIG in the germline V gene (reference sequence). CDR3 size: 13 residues. Between the trimmed V and J ends, which lost 0 bases and 2 bases, there was a span of 7 bases. The CDR3 spells CAWSVWPNYGYTF. Here the CDR3 DNA reads TGTGCCTGGAGTGTTTGGCCGAACTATGGCTACACCTTC.

In its sample, this clone was seen a few times. The gene calls are TRBV7-9 and TRBJ1-2; 7 nucleotides match TRBD1. V lost 4 bases and J lost 6; bases outside the gene matches: 5. The germline V gene has CDR1 SEHNR and CDR2 FQNEAQ (reference sequence). The CDR3 has 13 residues. The chain's CDR3 is CASSSDRDDGYTF. The CDR3 DNA follows: TGTGCCAGCAGCTCAGACAGGGATGATGGCTACACCTTC.

This chain uses TRBV6-6 with TRBJ2-7; the match to TRBD1 covers 8 bases. The CDR3 runs to 13 residues. After removal of 5 bases from V and 2 bases from J, the junction contained 2 bases not matched to a gene. Germline loops: CDR1 MNHNY, CDR2 SVGAGI (reference sequence). The CDR3 here is CASSMGQAYEQYF. CDR3 in DNA: TGTGCCAGCAGTATGGGACAGGCCTACGAGCAGTACTTC.

By frequency in the sample, this clone is medium-sized. This chain joins TRBV7-9 and TRBJ1-2; 7 nucleotides agree with TRBD1. CDR1 and CDR2 from the germline V gene are SEHNR and FQNEAQ (reference sequence). This CDR3 is built from 14 residues. V gave up 3 bases and J gave up 3 bases; unmatched junction bases: 4. The CDR3 region is CASSLGQSHYGYTF. The CDR3 nucleotides read TGTGCCAGCAGCTTGGGACAGAGCCACTATGGCTACACCTTC.

The chain carries TRBV13 and TRBJ1-1; D remains unclear. Germline-derived CDR1 and CDR2 are PRHDT and FYEKMQ (reference sequence). The ends were cut back, 3 bases at V and 1 base at J, with 9 bases in the middle. The CDR3 loop spans 14 amino acids. CDR3 bases: TGTGCCAGCAGCTTGGGGAGAGGGAACACTGAAGCTTTCTTT. This translates into CASSLGRGNTEAFF.

The V call is TRBV11-2, the J call TRBJ1-1, with a possible D match to TRBD1 (5 bases). This CDR3 comprises 16 residues. Germline V gives CDR1 SGHAT, CDR2 FQNNGV. V lost 1 base and J lost 0, with 12 bases in between. The CDR3 sequence: CASSLGSGRMNTEAFF. For the CDR3, the DNA is TGTGCCAGCAGCTTAGGTTCGGGACGGATGAACACTGAAGCTTTCTTT.

This clone appeared a few times. The chain is built from TRBV6-5 and TRBJ2-7; 8 bases align to TRBD2. J was trimmed by 5 bases and V by 0 bases; bases with no gene match: 6. Germline values: CDR1 MNHEY, CDR2 SVGAGI. CDR3 length: 15 amino acids. In nucleotides, the CDR3 is TGTGCCAGCAGTTACTCAACGGGGGGGACGAACGAGCAGTACTTC. Protein sequence: CASSYSTGGTNEQYF.

The chain joins TRBV4-3 to TRBJ2-7; D unresolved. CDR3 length equals 13 residues. Per germline, CDR1 LGHNA and CDR2 YSLEER. V lost 0 bases and J lost 3, with 6 bases in between. The CDR3 sequence: CASSQDRFYEQYF. The DNA of the CDR3 is TGCGCCAGCAGCCAAGATAGGTTCTACGAGCAGTACTTC.

This rearrangement joins TRBV4-1 to TRBJ2-7; D might be TRBD1 or TRBD2, each matching 5 bases. Germline CDR1 reads MGHRA; CDR2 reads YSYEKL. CDR3 length: 15 amino acids. V lost 0 bases and J lost 3, with 12 bases in between. CDR3 protein: CASSQDRSGSYEQYF. The DNA for the CDR3 is TGCGCCAGCAGCCAAGATAGATCAGGGAGCTACGAGCAGTACTTC.

This chain uses TRBV13 with TRBJ1-1; D is unresolved. CDR3 size: 12 residues. V dropped 5 bases and J dropped 1 base, with 5 bases sitting between them. From germline, CDR1 is PRHDT and CDR2 FYEKMQ (reference sequence). For the CDR3, the DNA is TGTGCCAGCAGCAGTTGGAACACTGAAGCTTTCTTT. It encodes CASSSWNTEAFF. Variable domain in full (rest from reference TRBV13 and TRBJ1-1): AAGVIQSPRHLIKEKRETATLKCYPIPRHDTVYWYQQGPGQDPQFLISFYEKMQSDKGSIPDRFSAQQFSDYHSELNMSSLELGDSALYFCASSSWNTEAFFGQGTRLTVV.